Included here is one T cell receptor (beta chain) sequence, with context. This specimen comes from a study of blood T cell repertoires in COVID-19. Study-wide context: The samples span acute and convalescent COVID-19 from the United States, Italy and Spain. T cells, B-cell-depleted T cells, or PBMCs provided the cDNA or gDNA that served as material.

The CDR3 runs to 13 residues. Trimming took off 4 bases at V and 4 bases at J, with 10 bases between the two ends. Germline CDR1 SGHDN, CDR2 FVKESK. Produced via immunoSEQ multiplex PCR; TCRdb's table is partial and in-frame only. Of about 200,000 clones detected, around 84% appear once; the ten largest clones hold 6.5% to 9%. Participants came from about two dozen US areas, aged about 18 to 95 years. Researchers sorted participants into cohorts using their self-reported clinical history. The receptor was derived from a woman aged 40 to 50 with acute COVID-19. Sequenced sample: PBMCs or T cells enriched from blood (not recorded which). The gene calls are TRBV14 and TRBJ1-1; D is unclear. The CDR3 DNA follows: TGTGCCAGCAGCCCAGAACTTGGCACTGAAGCTTTCTTT. Translation gives CASSPELGTEAFF.